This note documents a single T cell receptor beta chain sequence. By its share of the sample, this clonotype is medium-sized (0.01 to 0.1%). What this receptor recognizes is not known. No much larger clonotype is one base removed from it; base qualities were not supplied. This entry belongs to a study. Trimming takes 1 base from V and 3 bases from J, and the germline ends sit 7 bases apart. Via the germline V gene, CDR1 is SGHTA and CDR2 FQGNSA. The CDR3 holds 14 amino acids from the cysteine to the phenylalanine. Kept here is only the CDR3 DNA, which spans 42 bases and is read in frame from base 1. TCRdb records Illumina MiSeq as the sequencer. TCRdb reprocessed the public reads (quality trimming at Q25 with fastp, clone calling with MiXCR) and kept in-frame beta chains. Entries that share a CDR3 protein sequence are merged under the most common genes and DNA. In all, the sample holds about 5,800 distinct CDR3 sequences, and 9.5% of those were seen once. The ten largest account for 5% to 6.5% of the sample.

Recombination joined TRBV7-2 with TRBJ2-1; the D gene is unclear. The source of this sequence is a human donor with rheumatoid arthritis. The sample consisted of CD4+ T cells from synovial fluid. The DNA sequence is TGTGCCAGCAGCTTAGTAGGTAACTACAATGAGCAGTTCTTC. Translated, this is CASSLVGNYNEQFF.